This record covers a single T cell receptor beta chain. Its antigen is not known. The data were taken from a study of OX40 agonist ivuxolimab in advanced cancers. General observations from the study: Dose levels from 0.1 to 3.0 mg/kg saw CD4+ and CD8+ blood T cells expand clonally by week 6.

V was clipped by 2 bases and J by 0 bases, with 14 bases between them. CDR3 length: 17 amino acids. Per the germline V gene, CDR1 is MGHDK and CDR2 is SYGVNS. Sequenced by immunoSEQ multiplex PCR; TCRdb stores in-frame clones only, minus some. The table has some 60,000 clones, about nine tenths seen once; the top ten hold roughly 17%. This TCR was recovered from an adult with an advanced solid tumor such as melanoma, head and neck, liver or kidney cancer. This sequence joins TRBV25-1 and TRBJ1-3; D may be TRBD1 (5 bases). Sequencing was performed on CD4+ or CD8+ T cells sorted from blood, taken in a trial of the OX40 agonist ivuxolimab. The CDR3 region is CASSERQSIASGNTIYF. CDR3 nucleotide sequence: TGTGCCAGCAGTGAAAGACAGTCAATAGCCTCTGGAAACACCATATATTTT.